This TCR beta chain is drawn from a study of T cell changes during pregnancy in multiple sclerosis. The repertoire was sequenced with immunoSEQ multiplex PCR; TCRdb's copy has only in-frame clones and lacks some. The table lists 75,000 to 95,000 clones, 91% of them singletons. The receptor was isolated from a female donor in good health, enrolled as a control in a pregnancy study. The starting material was peripheral blood, obtained in the first trimester of pregnancy.

The CDR3 coding sequence is TGTGCCTCCGTCCCGGGACAGGGTCGGGACACTGAAGCTTTCTTT. Translating gives CASVPGQGRDTEAFF. The rearrangement links TRBV10-3 to TRBJ1-1; 9 bases agree with TRBD1. V dropped 11 bases and J dropped 3; count of bases not matched to a gene: 13. The CDR3 has 15 residues. Germline V gene lookup returns CDR1 ENHRY and CDR2 SYGVKD.